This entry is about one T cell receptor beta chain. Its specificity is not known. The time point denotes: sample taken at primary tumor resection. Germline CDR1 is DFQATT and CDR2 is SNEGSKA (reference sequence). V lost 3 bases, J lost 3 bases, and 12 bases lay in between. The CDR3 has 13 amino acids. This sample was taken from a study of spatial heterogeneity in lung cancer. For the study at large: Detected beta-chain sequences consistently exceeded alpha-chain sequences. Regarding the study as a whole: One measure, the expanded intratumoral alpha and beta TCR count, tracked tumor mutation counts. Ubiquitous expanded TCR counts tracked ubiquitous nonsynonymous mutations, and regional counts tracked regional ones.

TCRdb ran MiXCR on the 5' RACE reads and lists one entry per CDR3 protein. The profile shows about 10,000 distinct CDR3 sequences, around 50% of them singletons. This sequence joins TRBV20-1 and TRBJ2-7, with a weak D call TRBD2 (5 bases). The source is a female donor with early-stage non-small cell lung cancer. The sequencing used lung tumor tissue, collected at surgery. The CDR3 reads CSARQPDFYEQYF. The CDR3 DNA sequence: TGCAGTGCTAGGCAACCGGACTTCTACGAGCAGTACTTC.